This is a list of T cell receptor beta chains from one sample in a study of T cell responses to AZD1222 COVID-19 vaccine. Sequenced by immunoSEQ multiplex PCR; TCRdb stores in-frame clones only, minus some. Of more than 80,000 clones in the sample, approximately 83% were seen once. The sequencing used peripheral blood, collected 28 days after the second AZD1222 dose. The receptors derive from an adult who received the AZD1222 COVID-19 vaccine. Both conserved end residues are part of each CDR3. Each record gives: V gene, J gene, D gene, clone size, CDR3 protein, CDR3 DNA. D genes are given only for firm matches. Expanded clones are given a class, and other clones once, few, many or no size at all.

V gene: TRBV5-8
J gene: TRBJ2-1
D gene: -
clone size: -
CDR3 protein: CASSDFTYEQFF
CDR3 DNA: TGTGCCAGCAGCGATTTTACGTATGAGCAGTTCTTC

V gene: TRBV5-4
J gene: TRBJ2-3
D gene: TRBD2
clone size: once
CDR3 protein: CASSLAGSIIRTQYF
CDR3 DNA: TGTGCCAGCAGCTTAGCGGGATCAATTATTCGCACGCAGTATTTT

V gene: TRBV14
J gene: TRBJ1-1
D gene: -
clone size: -
CDR3 protein: CASSHLYVGLDTEAFF
CDR3 DNA: TGTGCCAGCAGCCACCTGTATGTGGGGCTGGACACTGAAGCTTTCTTT

V gene: TRBV6-1
J gene: TRBJ2-1
D gene: -
clone size: -
CDR3 protein: CASSEVETPYEQFF
CDR3 DNA: TGTGCCAGCAGTGAAGTGGAGACACCTTATGAGCAGTTCTTC

V gene: TRBV7-2
J gene: TRBJ1-2
D gene: -
clone size: -
CDR3 protein: CASTPYIGGRDYGYTF
CDR3 DNA: TGTGCCAGCACCCCGTACATTGGGGGCAGGGACTATGGCTACACCTTC

V gene: TRBV3-1/TRBV3-2
J gene: TRBJ2-5
D gene: TRBD1
clone size: -
CDR3 protein: CASSWDSQETQYF
CDR3 DNA: TGTGCCAGCAGCTGGGACAGCCAAGAGACCCAGTACTTC

V gene: TRBV6-5
J gene: TRBJ2-5
D gene: TRBD2
clone size: -
CDR3 protein: CASSYGSSGKTQYF
CDR3 DNA: TGTGCCAGCAGTTACGGATCGAGCGGGAAGACCCAGTACTTC

V gene: TRBV11-3
J gene: TRBJ2-1
D gene: -
clone size: -
CDR3 protein: CASSPRVSYNEQFF
CDR3 DNA: TGTGCCAGCAGCCCCCGGGTCTCCTACAATGAGCAGTTCTTC

V gene: TRBV14
J gene: TRBJ1-1
D gene: -
clone size: -
CDR3 protein: CASSRVTLRGSTSAFF
CDR3 DNA: TGTGCCAGCAGCCGAGTAACTCTGCGGGGAAGTACATCGGCTTTCTTT

V gene: TRBV3-1/TRBV3-2
J gene: TRBJ2-5
D gene: TRBD1
clone size: -
CDR3 protein: CASSEPGQKIQETQYF
CDR3 DNA: TGTGCCAGCAGCGAACCGGGACAGAAGATTCAAGAGACCCAGTACTTC

V gene: TRBV28
J gene: TRBJ1-2
D gene: -
clone size: once
CDR3 protein: CASSFESRPVYGYTF
CDR3 DNA: TGTGCCAGCAGTTTTGAGAGCCGGCCTGTTTATGGCTACACCTTC

V gene: TRBV11-3
J gene: TRBJ2-7
D gene: -
clone size: -
CDR3 protein: CASSLEAGPTYEQYF
CDR3 DNA: TGTGCCAGCAGCTTAGAAGCAGGGCCCACCTACGAGCAGTACTTC

V gene: TRBV13
J gene: TRBJ1-1
D gene: -
clone size: -
CDR3 protein: CASSLEVEKKAFF
CDR3 DNA: TGTGCCAGCAGCTTAGAAGTCGAGAAGAAAGCTTTCTTT

V gene: TRBV11-2
J gene: TRBJ1-3
D gene: -
clone size: -
CDR3 protein: CASSLRRKPGNTIYF
CDR3 DNA: TGTGCCAGCAGCTTACGCCGGAAGCCTGGAAACACCATATATTTT

V gene: TRBV4-3
J gene: TRBJ1-1
D gene: -
clone size: -
CDR3 protein: CASSQAVGYTEAFF
CDR3 DNA: TGCGCCAGCAGCCAAGCCGTGGGGTACACTGAAGCTTTCTTT

V gene: TRBV28
J gene: TRBJ2-6
D gene: -
clone size: -
CDR3 protein: CASSLSSSGANVLTF
CDR3 DNA: TGTGCCAGCAGTTTAAGTAGCTCTGGGGCCAACGTCCTGACTTTC

V gene: TRBV21-1
J gene: TRBJ2-7
D gene: -
clone size: once
CDR3 protein: CASSKEGGGSRWEQYF
CDR3 DNA: TGTGCCAGCAGCAAAGAGGGTGGGGGATCGAGGTGGGAGCAGTACTTC

V gene: TRBV9
J gene: TRBJ2-5
D gene: TRBD2
clone size: -
CDR3 protein: CASSRQGGETQYF
CDR3 DNA: TGTGCCAGCAGTCGTCAGGGAGGGGAGACCCAGTACTTC

V gene: TRBV4-3
J gene: TRBJ1-2
D gene: TRBD1
clone size: -
CDR3 protein: CASSQDLSQGANYGYTF
CDR3 DNA: TGCGCCAGCAGCCAGGATCTATCTCAGGGGGCGAACTATGGCTACACCTTC

V gene: TRBV6-5
J gene: TRBJ2-5
D gene: -
clone size: -
CDR3 protein: CASSPDSKETQYF
CDR3 DNA: TGTGCCAGCAGCCCGGACAGCAAAGAGACCCAGTACTTC

V gene: TRBV7-9
J gene: TRBJ1-3
D gene: -
clone size: -
CDR3 protein: CASSPRGELSGNTIYF
CDR3 DNA: TGTGCCAGCAGCCCGCGGGGGGAACTCTCTGGAAACACCATATATTTT

V gene: TRBV9
J gene: TRBJ1-3
D gene: -
clone size: -
CDR3 protein: CASTSGAGPSGNTIYF
CDR3 DNA: TGTGCCAGCACCTCAGGGGCAGGCCCCTCTGGAAACACCATATATTTT

V gene: TRBV6-2/TRBV6-3
J gene: TRBJ2-1
D gene: -
clone size: -
CDR3 protein: CASSGGTGSYNEQFF
CDR3 DNA: TGTGCCAGCAGTGGGGGGACGGGCTCCTACAATGAGCAGTTCTTC

V gene: TRBV10-3
J gene: TRBJ2-1
D gene: -
clone size: -
CDR3 protein: CAISVREGPYNEQFF
CDR3 DNA: TGTGCCATCAGTGTTCGAGAGGGCCCCTACAATGAGCAGTTCTTC

V gene: TRBV5-8
J gene: TRBJ2-7
D gene: -
clone size: -
CDR3 protein: CASSLGQLGTEQYF
CDR3 DNA: TGTGCCAGCAGCTTGGGGCAGTTAGGGACCGAGCAGTACTTC

V gene: TRBV24-1
J gene: TRBJ2-2
D gene: -
clone size: once
CDR3 protein: CATSDPGPGELFF
CDR3 DNA: TGTGCCACCAGTGATCCTGGGCCCGGGGAGCTGTTTTTT

V gene: TRBV11-2
J gene: TRBJ1-1
D gene: TRBD1
clone size: -
CDR3 protein: CASSSTGVRTEAFF
CDR3 DNA: TGTGCCAGCAGCTCGACAGGGGTGAGGACTGAAGCTTTCTTT

V gene: TRBV18
J gene: TRBJ2-3
D gene: -
clone size: once
CDR3 protein: CASSIGGRSPSTDTQYF
CDR3 DNA: TGTGCCAGCTCAATTGGGGGCAGATCCCCTAGCACAGATACGCAGTATTTT

V gene: TRBV2
J gene: TRBJ2-5
D gene: -
clone size: -
CDR3 protein: CASSELTGSKETQYF
CDR3 DNA: TGTGCCAGCAGTGAACTTACAGGGTCAAAAGAGACCCAGTACTTC

V gene: TRBV18
J gene: TRBJ1-2
D gene: TRBD1
clone size: few
CDR3 protein: CASSPEQGAFGYTF
CDR3 DNA: TGTGCCAGCTCACCGGAACAGGGGGCCTTTGGCTACACCTTC

V gene: TRBV5-1
J gene: TRBJ1-4
D gene: -
clone size: -
CDR3 protein: CASSLSGATNEKLFF
CDR3 DNA: TGCGCCAGCAGCTTGTCGGGGGCAACTAATGAAAAACTGTTTTTT

V gene: TRBV6-5
J gene: TRBJ2-2
D gene: -
clone size: -
CDR3 protein: CASTLGGTGELFF
CDR3 DNA: TGTGCCAGCACTTTGGGTGGCACCGGGGAGCTGTTTTTT

V gene: TRBV30
J gene: TRBJ1-1
D gene: TRBD1
clone size: few
CDR3 protein: CAWSYRTGTRRAFF
CDR3 DNA: TGTGCCTGGAGCTACAGGACAGGAACGAGGAGAGCTTTCTTT

V gene: TRBV2
J gene: TRBJ1-5
D gene: -
clone size: -
CDR3 protein: CASSYGQTWGRNQPQHF
CDR3 DNA: TGTGCCAGCAGTTATGGACAGACCTGGGGCCGAAATCAGCCCCAGCATTTT

V gene: TRBV5-5
J gene: TRBJ2-5
D gene: -
clone size: -
CDR3 protein: CASSPGYMGQETQYF
CDR3 DNA: TGTGCCAGCAGCCCGGGTTACATGGGGCAAGAGACCCAGTACTTC

V gene: TRBV7-9
J gene: TRBJ1-2
D gene: -
clone size: -
CDR3 protein: CASSPGHFDGYTF
CDR3 DNA: TGTGCCAGCAGCCCCGGACATTTTGATGGCTACACCTTC

V gene: TRBV7-6
J gene: TRBJ2-1
D gene: -
clone size: many
CDR3 protein: CASSLGLVNEQFF
CDR3 DNA: TGTGCCAGCAGCTTAGGGCTAGTCAATGAGCAGTTCTTC

V gene: TRBV3-1/TRBV3-2
J gene: TRBJ1-6
D gene: -
clone size: -
CDR3 protein: CASSQAGVGNSPLHF
CDR3 DNA: TGTGCCAGCAGCCAGGCGGGAGTAGGCAATTCACCCCTCCACTTT

V gene: TRBV19
J gene: TRBJ2-7
D gene: TRBD2
clone size: -
CDR3 protein: CASSMKSSGTYEQYF
CDR3 DNA: TGTGCCAGTAGTATGAAGTCTAGCGGAACCTACGAGCAGTACTTC

V gene: TRBV28
J gene: TRBJ1-6
D gene: TRBD1
clone size: -
CDR3 protein: CASSPPRGTGSSPLHF
CDR3 DNA: TGTGCCAGCAGTCCCCCCCGGGGGACAGGGAGTTCACCCCTCCACTTT

V gene: TRBV4-2
J gene: TRBJ1-2
D gene: -
clone size: -
CDR3 protein: CASSQDPYGYTF
CDR3 DNA: TGTGCCAGCAGCCAAGATCCATATGGCTACACCTTC

V gene: TRBV7-9
J gene: TRBJ2-3
D gene: TRBD1
clone size: -
CDR3 protein: CASSFGTGRTDTQYF
CDR3 DNA: TGTGCCAGCAGCTTTGGGACAGGAAGGACAGATACGCAGTATTTT

V gene: TRBV7-3
J gene: TRBJ2-2
D gene: -
clone size: -
CDR3 protein: CASGNGNTGELFF
CDR3 DNA: TGTGCCAGCGGGAACGGAAACACCGGGGAGCTGTTTTTT